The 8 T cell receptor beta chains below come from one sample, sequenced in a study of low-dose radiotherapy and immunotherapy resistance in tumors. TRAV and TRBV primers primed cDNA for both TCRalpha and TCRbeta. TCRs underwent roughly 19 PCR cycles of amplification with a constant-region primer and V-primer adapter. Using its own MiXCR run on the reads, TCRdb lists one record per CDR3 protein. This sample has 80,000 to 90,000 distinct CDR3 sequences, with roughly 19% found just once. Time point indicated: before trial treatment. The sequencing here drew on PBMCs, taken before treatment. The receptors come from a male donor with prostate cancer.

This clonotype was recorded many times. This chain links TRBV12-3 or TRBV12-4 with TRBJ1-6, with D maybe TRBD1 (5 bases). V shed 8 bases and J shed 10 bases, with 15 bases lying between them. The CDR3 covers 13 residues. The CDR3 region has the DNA TGTGCCAGCGGAGGGGCGCGAATATCACCCCTCCACTTT. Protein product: CASGGARISPLHF.

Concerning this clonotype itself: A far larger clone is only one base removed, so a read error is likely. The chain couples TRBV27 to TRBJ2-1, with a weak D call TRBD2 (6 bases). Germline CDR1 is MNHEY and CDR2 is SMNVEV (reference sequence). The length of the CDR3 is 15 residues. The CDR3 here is CATSGSEFPYNVQFF. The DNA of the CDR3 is TGTGCCACCTCCGGGAGCGAGTTTCCATACAATGTGCAGTTCTTC.

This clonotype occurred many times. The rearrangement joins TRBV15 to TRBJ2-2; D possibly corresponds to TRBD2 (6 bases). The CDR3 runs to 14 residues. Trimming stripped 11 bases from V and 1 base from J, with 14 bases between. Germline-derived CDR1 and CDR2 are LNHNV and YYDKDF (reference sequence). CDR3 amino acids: CAVPGVQNTGELFF. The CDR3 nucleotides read TGTGCCGTCCCGGGGGTCCAGAACACCGGGGAGCTGTTTTTT.

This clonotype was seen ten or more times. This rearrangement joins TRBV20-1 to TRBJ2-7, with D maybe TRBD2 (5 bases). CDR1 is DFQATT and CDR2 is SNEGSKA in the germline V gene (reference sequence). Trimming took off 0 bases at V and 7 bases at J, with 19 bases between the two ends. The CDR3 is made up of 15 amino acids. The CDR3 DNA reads TGCAGTGCTAGAGATTGGAGGCAGGACCCTAGAGAGCAGTACTTC. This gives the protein CSARDWRQDPREQYF.

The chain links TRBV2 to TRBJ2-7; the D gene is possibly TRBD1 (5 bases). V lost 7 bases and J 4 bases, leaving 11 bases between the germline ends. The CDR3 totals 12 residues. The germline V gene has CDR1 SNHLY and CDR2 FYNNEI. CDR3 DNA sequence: TGTGCCAGCACTGGGGCACAATACGAGCAGTACTTC. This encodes CASTGAQYEQYF.

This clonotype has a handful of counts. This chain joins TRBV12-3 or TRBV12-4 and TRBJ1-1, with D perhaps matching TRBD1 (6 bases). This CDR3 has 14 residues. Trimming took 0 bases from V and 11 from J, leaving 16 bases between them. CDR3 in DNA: TGTGCCAGCAGTTTAGCGCTCGGGGCAGGGGAGGCTTTCTTT. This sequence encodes CASSLALGAGEAFF.

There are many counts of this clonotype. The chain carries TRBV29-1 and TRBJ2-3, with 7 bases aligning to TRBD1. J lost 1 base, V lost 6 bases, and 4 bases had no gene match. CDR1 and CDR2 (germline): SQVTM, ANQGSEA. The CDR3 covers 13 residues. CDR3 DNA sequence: TGCAGCGTCCAGGGGGTGGGCACAGATACGCAGTATTTT. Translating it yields CSVQGVGTDTQYF.

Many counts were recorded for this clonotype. CDR3 loop: CASSPTRGEQFF. CDR3 DNA sequence: TGTGCCAGCAGCCCAACCCGAGGGGAGCAGTTCTTC. This chain connects TRBV11-3 to TRBJ2-1, with a tentative D call TRBD2 (5 bases). With 5 bases removed from V and 10 bases from J, the gap between germline ends came to 12 bases. The CDR3 spans 12 residues. The germline V gene encodes CDR1 SGHNT and CDR2 YENEEA.